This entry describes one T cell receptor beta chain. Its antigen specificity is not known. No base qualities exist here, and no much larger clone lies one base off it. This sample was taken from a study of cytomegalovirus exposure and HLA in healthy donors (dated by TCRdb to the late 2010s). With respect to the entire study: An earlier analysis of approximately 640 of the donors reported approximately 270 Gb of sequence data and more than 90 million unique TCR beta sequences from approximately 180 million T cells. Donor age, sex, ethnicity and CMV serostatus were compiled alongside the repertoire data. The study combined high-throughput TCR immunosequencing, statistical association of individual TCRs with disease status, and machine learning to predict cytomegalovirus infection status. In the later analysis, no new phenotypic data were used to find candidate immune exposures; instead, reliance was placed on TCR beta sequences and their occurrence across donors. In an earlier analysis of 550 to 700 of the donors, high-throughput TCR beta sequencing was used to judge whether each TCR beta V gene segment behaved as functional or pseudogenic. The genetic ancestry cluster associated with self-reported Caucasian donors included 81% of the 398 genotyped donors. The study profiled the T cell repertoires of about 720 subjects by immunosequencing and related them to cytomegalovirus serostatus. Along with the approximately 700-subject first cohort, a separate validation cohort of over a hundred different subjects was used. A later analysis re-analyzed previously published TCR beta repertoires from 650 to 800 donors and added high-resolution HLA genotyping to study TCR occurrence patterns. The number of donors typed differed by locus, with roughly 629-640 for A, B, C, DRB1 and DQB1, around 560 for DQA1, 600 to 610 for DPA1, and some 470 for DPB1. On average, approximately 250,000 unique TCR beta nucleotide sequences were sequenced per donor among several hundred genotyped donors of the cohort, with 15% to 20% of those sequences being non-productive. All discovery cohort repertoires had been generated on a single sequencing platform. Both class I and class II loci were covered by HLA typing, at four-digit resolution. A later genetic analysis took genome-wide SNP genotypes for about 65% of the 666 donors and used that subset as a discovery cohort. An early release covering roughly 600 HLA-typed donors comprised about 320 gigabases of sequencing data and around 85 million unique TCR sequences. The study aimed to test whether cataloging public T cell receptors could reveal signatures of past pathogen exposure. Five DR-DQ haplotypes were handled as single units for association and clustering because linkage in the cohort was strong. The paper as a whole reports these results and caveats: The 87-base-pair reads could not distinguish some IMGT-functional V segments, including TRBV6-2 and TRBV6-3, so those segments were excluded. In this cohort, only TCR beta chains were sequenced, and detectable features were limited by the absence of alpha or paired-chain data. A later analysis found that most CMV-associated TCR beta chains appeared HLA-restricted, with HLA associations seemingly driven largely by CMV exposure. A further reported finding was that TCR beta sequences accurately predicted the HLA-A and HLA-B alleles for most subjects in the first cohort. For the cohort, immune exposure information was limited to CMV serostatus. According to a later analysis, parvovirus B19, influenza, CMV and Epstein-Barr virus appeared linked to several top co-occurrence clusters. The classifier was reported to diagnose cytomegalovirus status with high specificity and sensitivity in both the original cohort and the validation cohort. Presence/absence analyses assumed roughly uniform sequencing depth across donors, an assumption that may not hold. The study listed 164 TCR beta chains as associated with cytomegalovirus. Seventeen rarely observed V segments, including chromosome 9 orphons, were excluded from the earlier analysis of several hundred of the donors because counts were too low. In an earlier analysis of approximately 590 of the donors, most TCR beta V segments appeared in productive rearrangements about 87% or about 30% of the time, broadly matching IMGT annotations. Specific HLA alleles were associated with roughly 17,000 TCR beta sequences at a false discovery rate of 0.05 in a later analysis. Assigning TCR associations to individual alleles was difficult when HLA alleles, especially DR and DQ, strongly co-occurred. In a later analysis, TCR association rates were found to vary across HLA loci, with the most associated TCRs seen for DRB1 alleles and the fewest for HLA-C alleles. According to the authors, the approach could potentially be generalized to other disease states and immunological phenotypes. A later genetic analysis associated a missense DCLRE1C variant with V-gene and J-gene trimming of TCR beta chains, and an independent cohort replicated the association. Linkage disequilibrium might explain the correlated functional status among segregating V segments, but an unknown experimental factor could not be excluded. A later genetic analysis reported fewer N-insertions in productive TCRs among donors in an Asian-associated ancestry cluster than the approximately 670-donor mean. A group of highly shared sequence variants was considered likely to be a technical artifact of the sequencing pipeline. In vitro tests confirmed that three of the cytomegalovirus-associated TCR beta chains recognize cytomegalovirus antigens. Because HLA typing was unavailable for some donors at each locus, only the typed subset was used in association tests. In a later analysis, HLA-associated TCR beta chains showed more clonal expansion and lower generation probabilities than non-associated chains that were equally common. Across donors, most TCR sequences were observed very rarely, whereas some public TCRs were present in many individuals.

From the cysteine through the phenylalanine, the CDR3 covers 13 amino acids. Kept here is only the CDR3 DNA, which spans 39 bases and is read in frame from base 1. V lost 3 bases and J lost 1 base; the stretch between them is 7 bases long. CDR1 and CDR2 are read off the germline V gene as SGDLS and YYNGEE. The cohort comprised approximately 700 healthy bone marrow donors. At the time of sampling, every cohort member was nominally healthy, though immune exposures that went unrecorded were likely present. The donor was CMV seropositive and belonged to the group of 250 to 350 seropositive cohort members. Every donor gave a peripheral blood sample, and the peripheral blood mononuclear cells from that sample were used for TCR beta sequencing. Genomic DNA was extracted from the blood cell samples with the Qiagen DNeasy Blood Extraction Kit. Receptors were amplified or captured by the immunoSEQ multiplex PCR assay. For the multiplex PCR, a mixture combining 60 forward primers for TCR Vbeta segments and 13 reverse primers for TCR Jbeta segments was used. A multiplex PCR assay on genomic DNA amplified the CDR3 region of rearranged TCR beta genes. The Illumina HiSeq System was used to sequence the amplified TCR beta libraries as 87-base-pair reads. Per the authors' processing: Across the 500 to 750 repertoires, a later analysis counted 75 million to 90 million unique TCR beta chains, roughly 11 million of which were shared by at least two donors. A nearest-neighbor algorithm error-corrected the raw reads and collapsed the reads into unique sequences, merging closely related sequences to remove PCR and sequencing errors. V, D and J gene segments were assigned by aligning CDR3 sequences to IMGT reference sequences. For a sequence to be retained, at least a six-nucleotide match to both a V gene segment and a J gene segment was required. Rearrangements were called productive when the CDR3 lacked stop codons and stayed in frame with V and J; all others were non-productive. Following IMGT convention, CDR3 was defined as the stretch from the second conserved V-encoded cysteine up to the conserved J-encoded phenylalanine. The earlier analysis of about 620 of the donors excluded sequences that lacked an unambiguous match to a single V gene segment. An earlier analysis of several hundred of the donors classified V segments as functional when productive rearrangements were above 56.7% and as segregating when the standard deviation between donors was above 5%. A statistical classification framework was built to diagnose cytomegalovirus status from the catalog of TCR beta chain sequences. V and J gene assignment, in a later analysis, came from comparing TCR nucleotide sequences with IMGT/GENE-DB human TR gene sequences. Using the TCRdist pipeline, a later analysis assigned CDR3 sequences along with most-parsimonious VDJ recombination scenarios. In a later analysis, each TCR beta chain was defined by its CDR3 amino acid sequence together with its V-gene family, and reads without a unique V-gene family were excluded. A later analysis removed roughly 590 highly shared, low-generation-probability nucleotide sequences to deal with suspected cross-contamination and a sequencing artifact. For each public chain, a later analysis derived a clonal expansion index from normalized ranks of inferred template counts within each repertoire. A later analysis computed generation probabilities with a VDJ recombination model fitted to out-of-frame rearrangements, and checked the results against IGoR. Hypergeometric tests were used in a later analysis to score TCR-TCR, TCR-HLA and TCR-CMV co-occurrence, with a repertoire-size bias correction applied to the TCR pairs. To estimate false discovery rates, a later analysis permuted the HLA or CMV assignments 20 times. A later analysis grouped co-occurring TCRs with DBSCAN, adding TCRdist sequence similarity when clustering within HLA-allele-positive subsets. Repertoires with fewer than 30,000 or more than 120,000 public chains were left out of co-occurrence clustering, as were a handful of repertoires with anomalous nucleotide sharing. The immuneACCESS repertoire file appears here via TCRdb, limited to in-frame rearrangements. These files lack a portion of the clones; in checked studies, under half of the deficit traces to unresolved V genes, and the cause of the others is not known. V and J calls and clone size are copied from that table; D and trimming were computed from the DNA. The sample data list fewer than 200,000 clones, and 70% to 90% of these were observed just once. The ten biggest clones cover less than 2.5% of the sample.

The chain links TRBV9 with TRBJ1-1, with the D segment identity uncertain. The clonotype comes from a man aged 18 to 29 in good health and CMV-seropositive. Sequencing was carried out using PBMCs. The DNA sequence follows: TGTGCCAGCAGCGGGGGAGGGAACACTGAAGCTTTCTTT. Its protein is CASSGGGNTEAFF.